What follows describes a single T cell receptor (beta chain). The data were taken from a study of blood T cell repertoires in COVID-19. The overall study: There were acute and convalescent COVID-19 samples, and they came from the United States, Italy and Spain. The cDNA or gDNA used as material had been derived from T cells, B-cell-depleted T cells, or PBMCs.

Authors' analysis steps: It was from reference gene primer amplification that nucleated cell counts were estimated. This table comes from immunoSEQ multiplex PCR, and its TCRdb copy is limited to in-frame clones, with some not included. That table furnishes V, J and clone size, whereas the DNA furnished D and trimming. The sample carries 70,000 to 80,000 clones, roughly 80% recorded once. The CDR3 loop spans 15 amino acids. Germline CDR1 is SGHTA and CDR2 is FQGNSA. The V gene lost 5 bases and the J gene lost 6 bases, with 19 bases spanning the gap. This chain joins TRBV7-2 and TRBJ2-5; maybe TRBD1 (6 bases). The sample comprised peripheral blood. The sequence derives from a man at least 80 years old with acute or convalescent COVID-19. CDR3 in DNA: TGTGCCAGCAGCGTGATGACAGACAGGTCGAAGACCCAGTACTTC. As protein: CASSVMTDRSKTQYF. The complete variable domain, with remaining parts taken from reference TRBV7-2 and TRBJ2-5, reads GAGVSQSPSNKVTEKGKDVELRCDPISGHTALYWYRQSLGQGLEFLIYFQGNSAPDKSGLPSDRFSAERTGGSVSTLTIQRTQQEDSAVYLCASSVMTDRSKTQYFGPGTRLLVL.